This T cell receptor beta chain was documented in a study of blood T cell repertoires in COVID-19. Whole-study context: The study drew acute and convalescent COVID-19 samples from the United States, Italy and Spain.

Per the authors' pipeline: Researchers report that nucleated cell counts were estimated from reference gene primer amplification. The method was immunoSEQ multiplex PCR; TCRdb's version includes in-frame clones alone and lacks a portion of them. V, J and clone size are taken as reported in that table, and D and trimming were inferred from the DNA itself. The sample records around 120,000 clones, around 76% being singletons. V was clipped by 3 bases and J by 3 bases, with 8 bases between them. CDR3 length: 13 amino acids. In germline, CDR1 is KGHSH, CDR2 LQKENI. Sequenced input: peripheral blood. The sequence came from a man between 65 and 85 years old with acute or convalescent COVID-19. The genes are TRBV18 and TRBJ2-5; D is perhaps TRBD2 (6 bases). The CDR3 protein is CASSPGGKETQYF. CDR3 in DNA: TGTGCCAGCTCACCGGGGGGAAAAGAGACCCAGTACTTC.